This T cell receptor beta chain was identified in a study of T cells in Graves' hyperthyroidism and ophthalmopathy. Study-wide findings and caveats: With a median lead of about 6.9 months before onset, the model predicted ophthalmopathy.

This clonotype was found many times. The antigen remains undetermined. RNA transcripts served as the template for amplifying TCR beta CDR3 regions. The HTBI set primed first-round TCR CDR3 RT-PCR. TCRdb analysed the multiplex PCR reads with MiXCR anew, one entry per CDR3 protein. Among 650,000 to 700,000 distinct CDR3 sequences listed, approximately 15% were seen once. Stability of Graves' hyperthyroidism was defined as absent ophthalmopathy progression within 18 months. There are 15 residues in the CDR3. V shed 6 bases and J shed 10 bases, with 19 bases lying between them. Germline CDR1 is MNHEY and CDR2 is SVGEGT.

The sequencing input was blood. This rearrangement joins TRBV6-2 or TRBV6-3 to TRBJ1-6; possible D gene TRBD1, 5 bases. This TCR was sampled from a man aged 50 to 59 with Graves' hyperthyroidism. The CDR3 sequence is CASRTPTPQGSPLHF. The CDR3 DNA is TGTGCCAGCAGGACACCGACACCTCAGGGATCACCCCTCCACTTT.